A single sample is the source of the 2 T cell receptor beta chains below, sequenced in a study of regulatory T cells in long-lasting Graves disease. The time point was: persistent/refractory GD, antithyroid drugs over 5 years with positive TRAb. Construction of the TCR library relied on RNA isolated from PBMCs. HTBI primers from iRepertoire and Arm-PCR of CDR3 regions yielded the TCR beta libraries. Each CDR3 protein is one row after TCRdb ran MiXCR on the multiplex PCR reads. This sample has about 290,000 distinct CDR3 sequences, with roughly a fifth found just once. Specimen: peripheral blood mononuclear cells (PBMCs), collected when the disease was refractory, from a patient treated with antithyroid drugs. All receptors derive from a female donor with Graves disease.

This clonotype was picked up a small number of times. V gene TRBV19 combines with J gene TRBJ1-2; perhaps TRBD1 as D (5 bases). V gave up 3 bases and J gave up 1 base, with 12 bases separating them. This CDR3 has 15 residues. Germline CDR1 reads LNHDA; CDR2 reads SQIVND (reference sequence). DNA of the CDR3: TGTGCCAGTAGTATTACTGGGGCTGATAACTATGGCTACACCTTC. This encodes CASSITGADNYGYTF.

This clonotype was seen more than once but under ten times. This chain uses TRBV6-2 or TRBV6-3 with TRBJ2-5; D remains unclear. The length of the CDR3 is 13 residues. V lost 0 bases to trimming and J lost 5 bases, with 7 bases between them. In germline, CDR1 is MNHEY, CDR2 SVGEGT. CDR3 in DNA: TGTGCCAGCAGTTACTCGGATTCGGAGACCCAGTACTTC. Translation gives CASSYSDSETQYF.